These 8 T cell receptor beta chains originate from one sample sequenced in a study of vaccination effects on CD4 cells after COVID-19. Produced via immunoSEQ multiplex PCR; TCRdb's table is partial and in-frame only. The sample lists some 20,000 clones, less than 85% seen once, with roughly 16% in the top ten. These TCRs' antigens remain unknown. Antigen-specific CD4+ T cells expanded by the ViraFEST assay with viral peptide pools were then sequenced. Culture proceeded for approximately 10 days, and CD4+ T cells were then isolated. Sequencing used CD4+ T cells from PBMCs cultured with HCoV-229E spike peptides, obtained before COVID-19 vaccination. The receptor source for this set is a human donor who received a COVID-19 vaccine.

This clone has a handful of counts. The V and J genes are TRBV18 and TRBJ1-5; D is uncertain. This CDR3 has 13 residues. CDR1 and CDR2 (germline): KGHSH, LQKENI. V was pared by 3 bases and J by 7 bases, with 10 bases between. The CDR3 region is CASSPIEEQPQHF. The CDR3 region has the DNA TGTGCCAGCTCACCTATAGAAGAGCAGCCCCAGCATTTT. The full variable domain, with the rest looked up from reference TRBV18 and TRBJ1-5, is NAGVMQNPRHLVRRRGQEARLRCSPMKGHSHVYWYRQLPEEGLKFMVYLQKENIIDESGMPKERFSAEFPKEGPSILRIQQVVRGDSAAYFCASSPIEEQPQHFGDGTRLSIL.

V is TRBV9 and J is TRBJ2-7, with D possibly TRBD1 on 5 matching bases. Germline CDR1 SGDLS, CDR2 YYNGEE. This CDR3 contains 15 residues. V lost 3 bases to trimming and J lost 1 base, with 14 bases between them. Here the CDR3 DNA reads TGTGCCAGCAGCGCAGACCCCAGGGTTTCCTACGAGCAGTACTTC. Translation: CASSADPRVSYEQYF.

The chain employs TRBV19 and TRBJ2-1; 10 bases line up with TRBD2. This CDR3 spans 17 amino acids. V dropped 6 bases and J dropped 7; count of bases not matched to a gene: 15. CDR1 and CDR2 from the germline V gene are LNHDA and SQIVND (reference sequence). Written as DNA, the CDR3 is TGTGCCAGTAGCTATGCGCCGATGACTAGCGGGCTGAATGAGCAGTTCTTC. Amino acids: CASSYAPMTSGLNEQFF. The entire variable domain, with the rest obtained from reference TRBV19 and TRBJ2-1, is as follows: DGGITQSPKYLFRKEGQNVTLSCEQNLNHDAMYWYRQDPGQGLRLIYYSQIVNDFQKGDIAEGYSVSREKKESFPLTVTSAQKNPTAFYLCASSYAPMTSGLNEQFFGPGTRLTVL.

This clone has a handful of counts. The chain uses TRBV5-5 and TRBJ1-3, with D hard to call. The CDR3 consists of 13 residues. The germline CDR1 and CDR2 sequences are SGHKS and YYEKEE (reference sequence). The germline V and J ends were trimmed by 4 bases and 4 bases, with 9 bases remaining between them. The CDR3 nucleotides read TGTGCCAGCAGCCGCCTCCCCGGAAACACCATATATTTT. Its protein is CASSRLPGNTIYF.

The chain employs TRBV5-1 and TRBJ2-3; D is unresolved. The CDR3 has 14 residues. Germline V CDR1 and CDR2: SGHRS, YFSETQ. V lost 1 base and J lost 1, with 7 bases in between. The CDR3 protein is CASSLSRGTDTQYF. Written as DNA, the CDR3 is TGCGCCAGCAGCTTGAGCCGGGGCACAGATACGCAGTATTTT. The full variable domain, rest sourced from reference TRBV5-1 and TRBJ2-3, is KAGVTQTPRYLIKTRGQQVTLSCSPISGHRSVSWYQQTPGQGLQFLFEYFSETQRNKGNFPGRFSGRQFSNSRSEMNVSTLELGDSALYLCASSLSRGTDTQYFGPGTRLTVL.

In this sample, this clone turned up a few times. Here the CDR3 DNA reads TGCGCCAGCAGCTTGGCGGGACTAGGGGCTTACGAGCAGTACTTC. This sequence encodes CASSLAGLGAYEQYF. This sequence joins TRBV5-1 and TRBJ2-7, with TRBD2 identical over 8 bases. Germline lookup yields CDR1 SGHRS and CDR2 YFSETQ. Trimming cost V 0 bases and J 4 bases; bases outside gene matches: 6. The CDR3 consists of 15 residues. The whole variable domain, remainder taken from reference TRBV5-1 and TRBJ2-7, is KAGVTQTPRYLIKTRGQQVTLSCSPISGHRSVSWYQQTPGQGLQFLFEYFSETQRNKGNFPGRFSGRQFSNSRSEMNVSTLELGDSALYLCASSLAGLGAYEQYFGPGTRLTVT.

This chain uses TRBV28 with TRBJ1-6; D not certain. V was shortened by 1 base and J by 11 bases, with 18 bases between the two germline ends. This CDR3 has 16 amino acids. The V gene's germline CDR1 is MDHEN and CDR2 SYDVKM. The CDR3 here is CASSLSRQGSNAPLHF. The CDR3 DNA follows: TGTGCCAGCAGTTTATCCCGACAAGGTAGTAACGCACCCCTCCACTTT.

The rearrangement links TRBV2 to TRBJ2-5, with D unclear. The CDR3 consists of 10 residues. V was shortened by 6 bases and J by 2 bases, with 1 base between the two germline ends. Germline loops: CDR1 SNHLY, CDR2 FYNNEI. This CDR3 is CASRQETQYF. The DNA of the CDR3 is TGTGCCAGCAGGCAAGAGACCCAGTACTTC.